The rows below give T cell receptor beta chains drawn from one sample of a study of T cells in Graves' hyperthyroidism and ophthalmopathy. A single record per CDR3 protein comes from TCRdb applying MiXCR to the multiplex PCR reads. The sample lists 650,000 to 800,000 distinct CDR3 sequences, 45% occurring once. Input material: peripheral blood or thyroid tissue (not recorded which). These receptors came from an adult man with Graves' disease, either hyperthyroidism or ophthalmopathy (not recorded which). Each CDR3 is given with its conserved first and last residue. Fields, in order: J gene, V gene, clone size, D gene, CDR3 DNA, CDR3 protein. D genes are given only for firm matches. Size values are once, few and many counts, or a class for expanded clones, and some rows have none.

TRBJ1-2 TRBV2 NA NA TGTGCCAGCAGTGAAGAAGAGCCGGCGGGTATCTATGGCTACACCTTC CASSEEEPAGIYGYTF
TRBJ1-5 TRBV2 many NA TGTGCCAGCAGTGTCCCCCAGTTCCCCCAGCCCCAGCATTTT CASSVPQFPQPQHF
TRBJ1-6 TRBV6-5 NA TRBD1 TGTGCCAGCAGTTACCGGACAGGGACTAATTCACCCCTCCACTTT CASSYRTGTNSPLHF
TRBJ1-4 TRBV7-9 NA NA TGTGCCAGCAGCGTAGACGGTGGGGGCAATGAAAAACTGTTTTTT CASSVDGGGNEKLFF
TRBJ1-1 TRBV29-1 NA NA TGCAGCGTGCTCGGAGGGGCGGACACTGAAGCTTTCTTT CSVLGGADTEAFF
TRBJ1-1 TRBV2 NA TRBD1 TGTGCCAGCAGTGGCAGGGGGCCGAACACTGAAGCTTTCTTT CASSGRGPNTEAFF
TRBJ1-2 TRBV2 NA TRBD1 TGTGCCAGCAGTGCTATAAATCGGGACAGGGGAGATGGCTACACCTTC CASSAINRDRGDGYTF
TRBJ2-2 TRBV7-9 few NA TGTGCCAGCAGCTTGGGGCTAGAGAACACCGGGGAGCTGTTTTTT CASSLGLENTGELFF
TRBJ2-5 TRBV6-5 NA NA TGTGCCAGCAGTCTCGGCCCCAAGGGGTCCACCAAGGAGACCCAGTACTTC CASSLGPKGSTKETQYF
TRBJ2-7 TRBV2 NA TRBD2 TGTGCCAGCAGCTTACTAGCGGGAGTCGGCGAGCAGTACTTC CASSLLAGVGEQYF
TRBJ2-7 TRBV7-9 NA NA TGTGCCAGCAGCTCGGACGGCCAAAGATCCTCCGAGCAGTACTTC CASSSDGQRSSEQYF
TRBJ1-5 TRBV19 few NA TGTGCCAGTTGCGCAAGGACCCCTGGGGGCAATCAGCCCCAGCATTTT CASCARTPGGNQPQHF
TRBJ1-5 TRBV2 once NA TGTGCCAGCAGTGTTCAAGGGCAGCCCCAGCATTTT CASSVQGQPQHF
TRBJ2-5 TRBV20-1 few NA TGCAGTGCTAGTAAGAGAGGGGGAGAGACCCAGTACTTC CSASKRGGETQYF
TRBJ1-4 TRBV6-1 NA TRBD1 TGTGCCAGCAGTGAAAGAGGGACAGGCCGTAATGAAAAACTGTTTTTT CASSERGTGRNEKLFF
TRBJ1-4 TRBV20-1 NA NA TGCAGTGCTAGACGGGGCGTGGCTAATGAAAAACTGTTTTTT CSARRGVANEKLFF
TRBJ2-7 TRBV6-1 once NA TGTGCCAGCAGTGAACCGGGGACCCCCCTCTACGAGCAGTACTTC CASSEPGTPLYEQYF
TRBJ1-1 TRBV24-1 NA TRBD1 TGTGCCACCAGCTCTAGGACAGGGGAAGCTTTCTTT CATSSRTGEAFF
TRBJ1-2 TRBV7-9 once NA TGTGCCAGCAGCTTCCAGCAGGGGCGCTATGGCTACACCTTC CASSFQQGRYGYTF
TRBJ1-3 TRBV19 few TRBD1 TGTGCCAGCCAAAACGCAGGGGGCACAAGAGGAAACACCATATATTTT CASQNAGGTRGNTIYF
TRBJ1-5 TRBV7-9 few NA TGTGCCAGCAGCTTCGACGGGGTTCAGCCCCAGCATTTT CASSFDGVQPQHF
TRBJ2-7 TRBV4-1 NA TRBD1 TGCGCCAGCAGCCAAGTACAACAGGGGACCTACGAGCAGTACTTC CASSQVQQGTYEQYF
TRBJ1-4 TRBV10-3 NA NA TGTGCCAGCAGCGACAGCAGGGGTGAAAAACTGTTTTTT CASSDSRGEKLFF
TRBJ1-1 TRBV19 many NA TGTGCCAGTAGTGGGCTGCGGAACACTGAAGCTTTCTTT CASSGLRNTEAFF
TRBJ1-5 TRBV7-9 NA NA TGTGCCAGCAGCTTAAGGGAGGACAATCAGCCCCAGCATTTT CASSLREDNQPQHF
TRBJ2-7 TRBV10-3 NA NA TGTGCCATTTCGACGGGGGACACCTTAAGCTACGAGCAGTACTTC CAISTGDTLSYEQYF
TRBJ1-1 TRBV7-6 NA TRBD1 TGTGCCAGCAGCTTGGCGGGACAGGGGTATACTGAAGCTTTCTTT CASSLAGQGYTEAFF
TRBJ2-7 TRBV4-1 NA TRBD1 TGCGCCAGCAGCCAAGATATTGGGGACAGTTTTCTCCACGAGCAGTACTTC CASSQDIGDSFLHEQYF
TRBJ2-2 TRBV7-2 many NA TGTGCCAGCAGCTTAGTTGTAAACACCGGGGAGCTGTTTTTT CASSLVVNTGELFF
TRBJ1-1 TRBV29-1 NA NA TGCAGCAGTGACGGGACTGAAGCTTTCTTT CSSDGTEAFF
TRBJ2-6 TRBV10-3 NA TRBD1 TGTGCCATCAGTAACCGGGACAGGGCCAATGGGGCCAACGTCCTGACTTTC CAISNRDRANGANVLTF
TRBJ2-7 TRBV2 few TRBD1 TGTGCCAGCAGTTACTCGAGGGACAGGACCTACGAGCAGTACTTC CASSYSRDRTYEQYF
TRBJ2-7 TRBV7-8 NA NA TGTGCCAGCAGCTTAGAGGCCCCGGGGCTCTCCGAGCAGTACTTC CASSLEAPGLSEQYF
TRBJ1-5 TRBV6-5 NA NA TGTGCCAGCAGTGAACGAGGAAACCTCTATAGCAATCAGCCCCAGCATTTT CASSERGNLYSNQPQHF
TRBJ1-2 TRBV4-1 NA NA TGCGCCAGCAGCCAAGACTCGGGACGGTATTATGGCTACACCTTC CASSQDSGRYYGYTF
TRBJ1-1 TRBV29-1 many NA TGCAGCGTTGAAAGGACGCCGAACACTGAAGCTTTCTTT CSVERTPNTEAFF
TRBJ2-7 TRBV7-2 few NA TGTGCCAGCAGCTTGGCCGGGGCCCAAGGGCAGTACTTC CASSLAGAQGQYF
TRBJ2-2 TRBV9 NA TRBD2 TGTGCCAGCAGCGTGAGCGGGGGCCCCACCGGGGAGCTGTTTTTT CASSVSGGPTGELFF
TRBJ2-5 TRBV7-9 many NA TGTGCCAGCAGCCACCTTGAACGGGTGGCGCAGACCCAGTACTTC CASSHLERVAQTQYF
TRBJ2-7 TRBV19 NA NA TGTGCCAGTAGTAACCTAGTCGGGGTTGGTGCCTACGAGCAGTACTTC CASSNLVGVGAYEQYF
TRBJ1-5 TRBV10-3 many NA TGTGCCATCAGCCTGGGGGCAGGGGCGCAGCCCCAGCATTTT CAISLGAGAQPQHF
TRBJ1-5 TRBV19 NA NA TGTGCCAGTAGTATAATTGGGAACCGTCAGCCCCAGCATTTT CASSIIGNRQPQHF
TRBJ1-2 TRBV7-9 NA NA TGTGCCAGCAGCTTGGCCCTTGCGAAAGATAACTATGGCTACACCTTC CASSLALAKDNYGYTF
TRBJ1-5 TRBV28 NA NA TGTGCCAGCAGTTTACCAGGGATTCAGCCCCAGCATTTT CASSLPGIQPQHF
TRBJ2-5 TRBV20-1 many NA TGCAGTGCTTTGGGGCAGGGATGGGAGACCCAGTACTTC CSALGQGWETQYF
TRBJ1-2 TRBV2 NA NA TGTGCCAGCACCCTAGGAGGGGCGAGAGGGGCCTATGGCTACACCTTC CASTLGGARGAYGYTF
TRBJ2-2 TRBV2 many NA TGTGCCAGCAGTGATAACGGTGGGGAGCTGTTTTTT CASSDNGGELFF
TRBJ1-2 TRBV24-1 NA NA TGTGCCACCAGTGATTTTAAGGGTGGCTACACCTTC CATSDFKGGYTF
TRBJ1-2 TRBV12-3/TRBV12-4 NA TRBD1 TGTGCCAGCAGTGAATTTGCGGGACAGGGCGTCTATGGCTACACCTTC CASSEFAGQGVYGYTF
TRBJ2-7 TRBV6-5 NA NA TGTGCCAGCAGTGAAGCTACCGGGAGTTGGAGGGGCGAGCAGTACTTC CASSEATGSWRGEQYF
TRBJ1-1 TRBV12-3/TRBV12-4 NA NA TGTGCCAGCAGTTTGGGGGGGGCGATCACTGAAGCTTTCTTT CASSLGGAITEAFF
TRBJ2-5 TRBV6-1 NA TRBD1 TGTGCCAGCAGCGTAACAGGGGGTCAGGAGACCCAGTACTTC CASSVTGGQETQYF
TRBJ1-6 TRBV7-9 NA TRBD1 TGTGCCAGCAGCTTGACAGGGTCGGAATCACCCCTCCACTTT CASSLTGSESPLHF
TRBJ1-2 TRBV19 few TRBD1 TGTGCCAGTAGTAACAGAGGGACAGGGGGCTACTATGGCTACACCTTC CASSNRGTGGYYGYTF